A selection of T cell receptor beta chains follows, all from one sample in a study of blood T cell repertoires in COVID-19. The table came from immunoSEQ multiplex PCR; TCRdb's copy has only in-frame clones and leaves some out. The sample carries about 300,000 clones, 88% recorded once. The sequenced sample consisted of peripheral blood. Receptor source: a woman in her thirties with COVID-19, enrolled during active disease. CDR3s leave out the opening cysteine and the closing phenylalanine or tryptophan. Each record gives: CDR3 protein, J gene, V gene, CDR3 length.

cdr3_aa: ASSQGTDYGYT
j_call: TRBJ1-2
v_call: TRBV4-3
cdr3_length: 11

cdr3_aa: ASRIGLAPNTGELF
j_call: TRBJ2-2
v_call: TRBV5-1
cdr3_length: 14

cdr3_aa: ASSQDRESSYNSPLH
j_call: TRBJ1-6
v_call: TRBV4-1
cdr3_length: 15

cdr3_aa: ASSYSGPYNEQF
j_call: TRBJ2-1
v_call: TRBV6-5
cdr3_length: 12

cdr3_aa: ASSLLMNTEAF
j_call: TRBJ1-1
v_call: TRBV27
cdr3_length: 11

cdr3_aa: ATHSTNEKLF
j_call: TRBJ1-4
v_call: TRBV6-5
cdr3_length: 10

cdr3_aa: ASSYDSGRAYEQY
j_call: TRBJ2-7
v_call: TRBV6-5
cdr3_length: 13

cdr3_aa: AWAPGGIYGYT
j_call: TRBJ1-2
v_call: TRBV30
cdr3_length: 11

cdr3_aa: ASSIDRWQGKVGGYT
j_call: TRBJ1-2
v_call: TRBV19
cdr3_length: 15

cdr3_aa: ASSPDWEFTEAF
j_call: TRBJ1-1
v_call: TRBV4-2
cdr3_length: 12

cdr3_aa: ASRRTGYQETQY
j_call: TRBJ2-5
v_call: TRBV4-1
cdr3_length: 12

cdr3_aa: ASSYSDRGPLTEAF
j_call: TRBJ1-1
v_call: TRBV5-1
cdr3_length: 14

cdr3_aa: ASSLGRGGNTIY
j_call: TRBJ1-3
v_call: TRBV27
cdr3_length: 12

cdr3_aa: ASSYERTANEKLF
j_call: TRBJ1-4
v_call: TRBV6-2/TRBV6-3
cdr3_length: 13

cdr3_aa: ASSPQELITEAF
j_call: TRBJ1-1
v_call: TRBV11-2
cdr3_length: 12

cdr3_aa: ASSSQGRVNEQF
j_call: TRBJ2-1
v_call: TRBV5-4
cdr3_length: 12

cdr3_aa: ASIQAGGRRDEQF
j_call: TRBJ2-1
v_call: TRBV28
cdr3_length: 13

cdr3_aa: ASSYRNPSDTQY
j_call: TRBJ2-3
v_call: TRBV10-1
cdr3_length: 12

cdr3_aa: ASSLLGLVQVQTQY
j_call: TRBJ2-5
v_call: TRBV5-1
cdr3_length: 14

cdr3_aa: ASSIYPGYEQY
j_call: TRBJ2-7
v_call: TRBV19
cdr3_length: 11

cdr3_aa: ASSHRGITDTQY
j_call: TRBJ2-3
v_call: TRBV3-1/TRBV3-2
cdr3_length: 12

cdr3_aa: ASSQGGTGNQETQY
j_call: TRBJ2-5
v_call: TRBV3-1/TRBV3-2
cdr3_length: 14

cdr3_aa: ASSMLGGNQPQH
j_call: TRBJ1-5
v_call: TRBV19
cdr3_length: 12

cdr3_aa: ASSGTAKNSPLH
j_call: TRBJ1-6
v_call: TRBV6-6
cdr3_length: 12

cdr3_aa: ASCQGPSNEKLF
j_call: TRBJ1-4
v_call: TRBV7-8
cdr3_length: 12

cdr3_aa: ASSLNRIRRVYSNQPQH
j_call: TRBJ1-5
v_call: TRBV6-2/TRBV6-3
cdr3_length: 17

cdr3_aa: ADKGGGGYT
j_call: TRBJ1-2
v_call: TRBV28
cdr3_length: 9

cdr3_aa: ASSPTVGGPPAEAF
j_call: TRBJ1-1
v_call: TRBV18
cdr3_length: 14

cdr3_aa: ASNRAGDYGYT
j_call: TRBJ1-2
v_call: TRBV6-5
cdr3_length: 11

cdr3_aa: ASSLGTSGDYQETQY
j_call: TRBJ2-5
v_call: TRBV5-1
cdr3_length: 15

cdr3_aa: ASSRPGEVAAF
j_call: TRBJ1-1
v_call: TRBV7-9
cdr3_length: 11

cdr3_aa: ASSVELEDTEAF
j_call: TRBJ1-1
v_call: TRBV9
cdr3_length: 12

cdr3_aa: ASSTGQTYGYT
j_call: TRBJ1-2
v_call: TRBV7-9
cdr3_length: 11